The 8 T cell receptor beta chains reported below all come from one sample, sequenced in a study of control samples from healthy donors and cancer patients. Libraries were prepared by immunoSEQ multiplex PCR; TCRdb keeps only in-frame clonotypes and omits some of them. The table records roughly 170,000 clones, approximately 92% of them present only once. Input material: blood. Every receptor here comes from a man aged 18 to 30 in good health.

This clone was observed a few times. The chain has TRBV6-5 and TRBJ2-7; 8 bases align to TRBD2. This CDR3 comprises 13 residues. After removal of 8 bases from V and 3 bases from J, the junction contained 6 bases not matched to a gene. The V gene's germline CDR1 is MNHEY and CDR2 SVGAGI. The CDR3 bases are TGTGCCAGCGTCGCGGGGGGACTCTACGAGCAGTACTTC. Residues: CASVAGGLYEQYF.

The chain joins TRBV28 to TRBJ2-7; 8 nucleotides align to TRBD1. V was pared by 5 bases and J by 2 bases, with 11 bases of the junction left unmatched. The germline CDR1 and CDR2 sequences are MDHEN and SYDVKM. CDR3 length: 16 residues. The CDR3 sequence is CASSPHRTGSAYEQYF. The CDR3 nucleotides are TGTGCCAGCAGTCCGCACCGGACAGGGAGCGCCTACGAGCAGTACTTC. Supplemented by reference TRBV28 and TRBJ2-7, the full variable domain reads DVKVTQSSRYLVKRTGEKVFLECVQDMDHENMFWYRQDPGLGLRLIYFSYDVKMKEKGDIPEGYSVSREKKERFSLILESASTNQTSMYLCASSPHRTGSAYEQYFGPGTRLTVT.

CDR3 nucleotides: TGTGCCACCAGTGGAAATACCGGGAGGCAAAATGAAAAACTGTTTTTT. It translates to CATSGNTGRQNEKLFF. The chain couples TRBV24-1 to TRBJ1-4, with D uncertain. CDR1 and CDR2 (germline): KGHDR, SFDVKD. The CDR3 has 16 amino acids. With 5 bases removed from V and 5 bases from J, the gap between germline ends came to 17 bases.

V is TRBV9 and J is TRBJ2-1; D is tentatively TRBD1 or TRBD2 (5 bases each). CDR3 size: 15 residues. The germline V gene has CDR1 SGDLS and CDR2 YYNGEE. Trimming pared 4 bases from V and 6 bases from J, leaving 17 bases between. The chain's CDR3 is CASSPRAGTINEQFF. DNA for the CDR3: TGTGCCAGCAGCCCCCGGGCCGGGACCATCAATGAGCAGTTCTTC.

In this sample, this clone turned up once. The chain carries TRBV30 and TRBJ1-2; D unresolved. Trimming removed 1 base from V and 6 bases from J, with 12 bases in between. CDR3 length: 13 residues. Per the germline V gene, CDR1 is GTSNPN and CDR2 is SVGIG (reference sequence). CDR3 sequence (DNA): TGTGCCTGGAGTGAGGACGAGTTGGATGGCTACACCTTC. Translating it yields CAWSEDELDGYTF. Drawing the rest from reference TRBV30 and TRBJ1-2, the complete variable domain is SQTIHQWPATLVQPVGSPLSLECTVEGTSNPNLYWYRQAAGRGLQLLFYSVGIGQISSEVPQNLSASRPQDRQFILSSKKLLLSDSGFYLCAWSEDELDGYTFGSGTRLTVV.

The V and J genes are TRBV7-3 and TRBJ1-1; 8 bases are a match to TRBD1. Per the germline V gene, CDR1 is SGHTA and CDR2 is FQGTGA. V gave up 5 bases and J gave up 4 bases; unmatched junction bases: 9. The CDR3 is 15 amino acids. The CDR3 DNA is TGTGCCAGCAGCGCCGGGACAGGTCTGGGCACTGAAGCTTTCTTT. This encodes CASSAGTGLGTEAFF.

V gene TRBV7-3 combines with J gene TRBJ2-3; 15 nucleotides line up with TRBD2. The CDR3 loop spans 20 amino acids. Trimming took 4 bases from V and 0 from J; bases not matched to a gene: 11. From germline, CDR1 is SGHTA and CDR2 FQGTGA. In nucleotides, the CDR3 is TGTGCCAGCAGCTCCACTACCGGGACTAGCGGGGGGAGTAGCACAGATACGCAGTATTTT. Its translation: CASSSTTGTSGGSSTDTQYF.

This chain connects TRBV6-4 to TRBJ2-2, with TRBD2 matching over 8 bases. The V and J ends lost 4 bases and 2 bases, in that order; junction bases with no gene match: 6. This CDR3 spans 16 amino acids. The germline gives CDR1 MRHNA, CDR2 SNTAGT. CDR3 region: CASSGEAGDNTGELFF. The CDR3 nucleotides are TGTGCCAGCAGTGGAGAAGCGGGGGATAACACCGGGGAGCTGTTTTTT.